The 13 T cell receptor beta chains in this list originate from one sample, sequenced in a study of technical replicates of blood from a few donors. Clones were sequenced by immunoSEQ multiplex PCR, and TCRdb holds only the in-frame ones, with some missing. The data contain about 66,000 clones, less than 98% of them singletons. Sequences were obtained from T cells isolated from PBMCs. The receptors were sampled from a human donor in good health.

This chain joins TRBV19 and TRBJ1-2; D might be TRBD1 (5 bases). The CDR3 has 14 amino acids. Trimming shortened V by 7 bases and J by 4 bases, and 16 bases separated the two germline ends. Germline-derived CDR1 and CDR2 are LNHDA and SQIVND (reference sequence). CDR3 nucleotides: TGTGCCAGTACCCTGACAGCATTGGGCTATGGCTACACCTTC. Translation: CASTLTALGYGYTF.

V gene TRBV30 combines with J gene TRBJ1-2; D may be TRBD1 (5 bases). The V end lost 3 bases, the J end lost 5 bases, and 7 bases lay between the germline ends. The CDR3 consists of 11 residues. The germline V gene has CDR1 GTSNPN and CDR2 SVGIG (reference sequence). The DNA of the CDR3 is TGTGCCTGGAGCCCAGGGTATGGCTACACCTTC. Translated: CAWSPGYGYTF.

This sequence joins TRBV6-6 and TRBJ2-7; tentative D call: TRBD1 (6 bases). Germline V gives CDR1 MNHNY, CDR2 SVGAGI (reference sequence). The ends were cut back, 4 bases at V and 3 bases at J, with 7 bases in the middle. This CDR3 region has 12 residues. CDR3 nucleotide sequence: TGTGCCAGCAGTTTGGACAGCTACGAGCAGTACTTC. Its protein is CASSLDSYEQYF.

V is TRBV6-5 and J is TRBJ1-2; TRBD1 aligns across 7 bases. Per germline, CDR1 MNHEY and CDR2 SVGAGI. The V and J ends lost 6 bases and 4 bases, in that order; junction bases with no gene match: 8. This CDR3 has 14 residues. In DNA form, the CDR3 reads TGTGCCAGCAGACGACAGGGCTCTGGCTATGGCTACACCTTC. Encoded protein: CASRRQGSGYGYTF.

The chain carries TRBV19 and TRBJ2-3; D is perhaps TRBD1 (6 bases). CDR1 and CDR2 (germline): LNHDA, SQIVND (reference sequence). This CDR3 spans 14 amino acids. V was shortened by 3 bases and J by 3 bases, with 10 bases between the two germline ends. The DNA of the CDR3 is TGTGCCAGTAGTATCAGCAGGGGAACAGATACGCAGTATTTT. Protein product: CASSISRGTDTQYF.

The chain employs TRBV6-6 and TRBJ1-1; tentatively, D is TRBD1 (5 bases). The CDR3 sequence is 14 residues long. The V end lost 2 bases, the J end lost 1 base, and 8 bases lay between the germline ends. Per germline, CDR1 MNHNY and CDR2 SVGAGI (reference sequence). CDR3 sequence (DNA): TGTGCCAGCAGTTACCAACAGGAGAACACTGAAGCTTTCTTT. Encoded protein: CASSYQQENTEAFF.

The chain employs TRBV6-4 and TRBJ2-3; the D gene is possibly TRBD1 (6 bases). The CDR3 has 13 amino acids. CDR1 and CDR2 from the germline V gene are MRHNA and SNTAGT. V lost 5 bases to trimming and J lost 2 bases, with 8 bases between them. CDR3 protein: CASSNRVTDTQYF. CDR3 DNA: TGTGCCAGCAGTAACAGGGTCACAGATACGCAGTATTTT.

The CDR3 sequence is CASSLGQGDGNTIYF. The CDR3 region has the DNA TGTGCCAGCAGCCTTGGACAGGGAGATGGAAACACCATATATTTT. This chain connects TRBV7-7 to TRBJ1-3; 8 bases agree with TRBD1. Germline-derived CDR1 and CDR2 are SSHAT and FNYEAQ (reference sequence). The CDR3 covers 15 residues. V was pared by 5 bases and J by 3 bases, with 6 bases of the junction left unmatched. The complete variable domain, with remaining parts taken from reference TRBV7-7 and TRBJ1-3, reads GAGVSQSPRYKVTKRGQDVTLRCDPISSHATLYWYQQALGQGPEFLTYFNYEAQPDKSGLPSDRFSAERPEGSISTLTIQRTEQRDSAMYRCASSLGQGDGNTIYFGEGSWLTVV.

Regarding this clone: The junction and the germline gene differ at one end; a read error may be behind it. CDR3 bases: TGTGCTAGCAGCTTAGAGAGGGCCGGGGAGACCCAGTACTTC. Protein sequence: CASSLERAGETQYF. J is TRBJ2-5 and V is TRBV7-7; TRBD2 might be the D (5 bases). From germline, CDR1 is SSHAT and CDR2 FNYEAQ (reference sequence). CDR3 length: 14 amino acids. Based on the CDR3 plus reference TRBV7-7 and TRBJ2-5, the full variable domain is GAGVSQSPRYKVTKRGQDVTLRCDPISSHATLYWYQQALGQGPEFLTYFNYEAQPDKSGLPSDRFSAERPEGSISTLTIQRTEQRDSAMYRCASSLERAGETQYFGPGTRLLVL.

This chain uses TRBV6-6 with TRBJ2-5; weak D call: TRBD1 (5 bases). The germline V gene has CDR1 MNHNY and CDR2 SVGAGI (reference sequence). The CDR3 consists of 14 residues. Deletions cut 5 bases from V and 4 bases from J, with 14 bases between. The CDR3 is CASSLGAQGETQYF. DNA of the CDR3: TGTGCCAGCAGTCTAGGGGCCCAGGGAGAGACCCAGTACTTC.

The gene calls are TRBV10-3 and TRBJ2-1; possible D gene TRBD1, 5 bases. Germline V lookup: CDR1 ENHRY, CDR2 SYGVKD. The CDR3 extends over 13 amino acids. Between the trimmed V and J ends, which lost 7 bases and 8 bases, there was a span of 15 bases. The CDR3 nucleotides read TGTGCCATCATGAACCCCCAGGGCGATGAGCAGTTCTTC. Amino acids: CAIMNPQGDEQFF.

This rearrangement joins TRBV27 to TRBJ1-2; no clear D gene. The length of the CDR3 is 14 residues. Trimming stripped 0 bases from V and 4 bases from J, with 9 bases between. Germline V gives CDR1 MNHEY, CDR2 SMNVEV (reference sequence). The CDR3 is CASSLSFGPYGYTF. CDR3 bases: TGTGCCAGCAGTTTATCATTTGGCCCCTATGGCTACACCTTC.

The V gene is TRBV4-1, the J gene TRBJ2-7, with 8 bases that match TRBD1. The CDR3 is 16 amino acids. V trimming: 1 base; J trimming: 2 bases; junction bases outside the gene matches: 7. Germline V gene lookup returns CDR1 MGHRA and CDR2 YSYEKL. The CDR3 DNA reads TGCGCCAGCAGCCAAGCTTCGGCAGGGGGCCCCTACGAGCAGTACTTC. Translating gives CASSQASAGGPYEQYF.